The clone carrying this T cell receptor beta chain was counted ten times or more. The data stem from a study of identical twins. TCRdb reanalysed the 5' RACE reads using MiXCR and keeps one entry per CDR3 protein. This table has approximately 230,000 distinct CDR3 sequences, 6% to 7% appearing once. V lost 3 bases and J 0 bases, leaving 9 bases between the germline ends. CDR3 length: 14 amino acids. Germline-derived CDR1 and CDR2 are MGHRA and YSYEKL. These records were also assigned to another study, of T cells expressing NK-cell markers.

J is TRBJ2-7 and V is TRBV4-1, with D perhaps being TRBD1 or TRBD2 (5 bases each). The receptor's source is a woman younger than 35 in good health. The material sequenced was CD8+ T cells sorted from blood. The CDR3: CASSHRDGSYEQYF. The CDR3 DNA follows: TGCGCCAGCAGCCATCGGGACGGCTCCTACGAGCAGTACTTC.